This T cell receptor beta chain was identified in a study of vaccination effects on CD4 cells after COVID-19. Investigators separated out CD4+ T cells once around eleven days of culture had passed. Repertoires were generated with immunoSEQ multiplex PCR, while TCRdb's copy carries only in-frame clones and drops some. The repertoire holds approximately 47,000 clones, with 76% as singletons. For this clone: Its antigen is not identified.

This TCR derives from a human donor who had a prior SARS-CoV-2 infection. Sequencing used CD4+ T cells from PBMCs cultured without peptide, obtained before COVID-19 vaccination.

The CDR3 DNA sequence: TGTGCCAGCAGCTTAGGGCAAAACGAGCAGTACTTC. It codes for CASSLGQNEQYF. The chain combines TRBV5-4 with TRBJ2-7; no clear D. The CDR3 runs 12 residues. The V gene's germline CDR1 is SGHNT and CDR2 YYREEE (reference sequence). The V gene lost 2 bases and the J gene lost 5 bases, with 8 bases spanning the gap.